These T cell receptor beta chains were read from a single sample in a study of cytomegalovirus exposure and HLA in healthy donors. The method was immunoSEQ multiplex PCR; TCRdb's version includes in-frame clones alone and lacks a portion of them. The sample yields around 130,000 clones, roughly 78% seen once. Source material: PBMCs. These receptors were obtained from a young man in good health and CMV-seronegative. CDR3s include the opening cysteine and the closing phenylalanine or tryptophan. D genes are given only for firm matches. Only part of the rows carry a size: once, few, many, or a class if the clone is expanded.

>TRBJ1-1|-|-|TRBV27
TGTGCCAGCAGTTTAGGTGGAGGGTTGAACACTGAAGCTTTCTTT
CASSLGGGLNTEAFF
>TRBJ2-6|TRBD2|-|TRBV28
TGTGCCAGCAGCGGGGGGTTGGTGGGGGCCAACGTCCTGACTTTC
CASSGGLVGANVLTF
>TRBJ2-5|-|-|TRBV7-9
TGTGCCAGCAGCTTGTTTAGTAGTATGGAGACCCAGTACTTC
CASSLFSSMETQYF
>TRBJ2-7|-|-|TRBV5-6
TGTGCCAGCAGCTACGGGTATCCTCGTGAGCAGTACTTC
CASSYGYPREQYF
>TRBJ1-5|-|-|TRBV15
TGTGCCACCAGCAGAGATTTAAACAATCAGCCCCAGCATTTT
CATSRDLNNQPQHF
>TRBJ1-2|TRBD1|few|TRBV7-8
TGTGCCAGCAGCTCCCGGGACAGGGACCATGGCTACACCTTC
CASSSRDRDHGYTF
>TRBJ1-1|-|few|TRBV5-1
TGCGCCAGCAGCTTGGACCAGAAGAACACTGAAGCTTTCTTT
CASSLDQKNTEAFF
>TRBJ1-3|-|-|TRBV7-2
TGTGCCAGCAGCTCCAGCGGGAACTCTGGAAACACCATATATTTT
CASSSSGNSGNTIYF
>TRBJ2-5|-|-|TRBV5-1
TGCGCCAGCTCGCCTGGGTTTGGAATAGGCGGGGCACAAGAGACCCAGTACTTC
CASSPGFGIGGAQETQYF
>TRBJ2-7|-|-|TRBV7-3
TGTGCCAGCAGCCTGACGGACAGCTACGAGCAGTACTTC
CASSLTDSYEQYF
>TRBJ2-7|TRBD1|-|TRBV6-1
TGTGCCAGCAGTGAAGGGGCAGGGGGCAGGCAGTACTTC
CASSEGAGGRQYF
>TRBJ2-7|-|-|TRBV9
TGTGCCAGCAGCGTAGAAGACTACTACGAGCAGTACTTC
CASSVEDYYEQYF
>TRBJ2-7|TRBD2|-|TRBV5-6
TGTGCCAGCAGCCAAATAACTAGCGGGGTTGTGCACGAGCAGTACTTC
CASSQITSGVVHEQYF
>TRBJ2-5|TRBD2|-|TRBV7-9
TGTGCCAGCAGTCTAACGTCCGGGGGGGAACAAGAGACCCAGTACTTC
CASSLTSGGEQETQYF
>TRBJ1-1|-|-|TRBV28
TGTGCCAGCAGTCCCCTGTCGGTGGAGGTCTATCGGAACACTGAAGCTTTCTTT
CASSPLSVEVYRNTEAFF
>TRBJ2-6|TRBD1|once|TRBV15
TGTGCCACCAGCAGAGTAATGGGACAGACCTCTGGGGCCAACGTCCTGACTTTC
CATSRVMGQTSGANVLTF
>TRBJ2-7|TRBD1|once|TRBV14
TGTGCCAGCAGCCGGGACAGACCTTACGAGCAGTACTTC
CASSRDRPYEQYF
>TRBJ2-5|-|-|TRBV5-5
TGTGCCAGCAGCTTGGTTGGCTTCCCCCAAGAGACCCAGTACTTC
CASSLVGFPQETQYF
>TRBJ1-1|TRBD1|once|TRBV29-1
TGCAGCGAAGATCCAGGGGGAAACACTGAAGCTTTCTTT
CSEDPGGNTEAFF
>TRBJ2-7|TRBD2|-|TRBV5-1
TGCGCCAGCAGCTTGTATCAGGGGAAGGGGACTAGCGGGACTTTAAACGAGCAGTACTTC
CASSLYQGKGTSGTLNEQYF
>TRBJ1-1|TRBD1|-|TRBV29-1
TGCAGCGTTGAGGGGACAGGGGGCGGAAGCACTGAAGCTTTCTTT
CSVEGTGGGSTEAFF
>TRBJ2-7|-|-|TRBV28
TGTGCCAGCAGACTGGGGGGACGAAGCTACGAGCAGTACTTC
CASRLGGRSYEQYF
>TRBJ2-7|TRBD2|-|TRBV28
TGTGCCAGCACCAATAGCGGGAGCCACGAGCAGTACTTC
CASTNSGSHEQYF
>TRBJ1-6|TRBD1|once|TRBV5-4
TGTGCCAGCAGCGTCTCGGGACAGCCTAATTCACCCCTCCACTTT
CASSVSGQPNSPLHF
>TRBJ1-6|TRBD1|-|TRBV2
TGTGCCAGCAGTGGAGGACAGGGAGGGGGTTTGAGGCTCTTT
CASSGGQGGGLRLF
>TRBJ1-1|-|few|TRBV2
TGTGCCAGCAGTATGACTGTCACTGAAGCTTTCTTT
CASSMTVTEAFF
>TRBJ2-3|TRBD1|-|TRBV5-1
TGCGCCAGCAGAGAGGGGGACTGGACAGGGGCAGATACGCAGTATTTT
CASREGDWTGADTQYF
>TRBJ2-3|TRBD2|-|TRBV7-2
TGTGCCAGCAGCTTAGGGTCTAGCGGAGCTAGCACAGATACGCAGTATTTT
CASSLGSSGASTDTQYF
>TRBJ2-7|-|-|TRBV6-5
TGTGCCAGCAGAGGACAGCCCTACGAGCAGTACTTC
CASRGQPYEQYF
>TRBJ2-5|-|-|TRBV5-4
TGTGCCAGCAGCTCATATGCAGGGCCGGTGGAGACCCAGTACTTC
CASSSYAGPVETQYF
>TRBJ2-2|TRBD2|-|TRBV29-1
TGCAGCGTTTGGACTAGCGGAAAAATCGGAAGCACCGGGGAGCTGTTTTTT
CSVWTSGKIGSTGELFF
>TRBJ1-6|-|-|TRBV28
TGTGCCAGCAGTTGGGGGAACTCAGGAGGGTTTTTACGGTCACCCCTCCACTTT
CASSWGNSGGFLRSPLHF
>TRBJ1-5|-|-|TRBV2
TGTGCCAGCAGTGCTTATGTCGATCAGCCCCAGCATTTT
CASSAYVDQPQHF
>TRBJ1-5|-|-|TRBV7-9
TGTGCCAGCAGCTTAGAGGGGGGGCGGAATCAGCCCCAGCATTTT
CASSLEGGRNQPQHF
>TRBJ1-1|-|-|TRBV19
TGTGCCAGTAGCCCGGACAGACCGATGAACACTGAAGCTTTCTTT
CASSPDRPMNTEAFF
>TRBJ1-2|TRBD1|-|TRBV5-1
TGCGCCAGCAGCTCCGAAGGGACAGGGGGTGGCTACACCTTC
CASSSEGTGGGYTF
>TRBJ1-1|-|-|TRBV7-9
TGTGCCAGCAGCGAACGACAGTCCACTGAAGCTTTCTTT
CASSERQSTEAFF
>TRBJ2-3|TRBD1|once|TRBV27
TGTGCCAGCAGCGGATGGGACAGGGAGGTAGATACGCAGTATTTT
CASSGWDREVDTQYF
>TRBJ1-2|-|-|TRBV19
TGTGCCAGTAGAGCACAGGGAGTTTATGGCTACACCTTC
CASRAQGVYGYTF
>TRBJ2-3|TRBD2|-|TRBV5-4
TGTGCCAGCAGCTCCTGGACCAGCGGGAGAAGGGTAGATACGCAGTATTTT
CASSSWTSGRRVDTQYF
>TRBJ2-3|-|-|TRBV6-1
TGTGCCAGCAGCCTAGGAGGGGACGGTCGAGATACGCAGTATTTT
CASSLGGDGRDTQYF
>TRBJ2-1|TRBD1|-|TRBV7-3
TGTGCCAGCAGCTACCAGGGGGCCTACAATGAGCAGTTCTTC
CASSYQGAYNEQFF
>TRBJ2-2|TRBD2|-|TRBV7-9
TGTGCCAGCAGCTTAATGGCGGGAGGGCCCGCCGGGGAGCTGTTTTTT
CASSLMAGGPAGELFF
>TRBJ2-3|-|once|TRBV4-1
TGCGCCAGCAGCCAAGGTCAGTCTACGCAGTATTTT
CASSQGQSTQYF
>TRBJ2-1|TRBD2|few|TRBV10-3
TGTGCCATCAGTGAGTCGATTGTTAGCGGGAGGGCCCGAAGATACAATGAGCAGTTCTTC
CAISESIVSGRARRYNEQFF
>TRBJ1-4|-|-|TRBV6-5
TGTGCCAGCAGCCCCCGAGGAAATGAAAAACTGTTTTTT
CASSPRGNEKLFF
>TRBJ2-7|TRBD2|-|TRBV7-7
TGTGCTAGCAGCGGGACTAGCGGGAGCTACGAGCAGTACTTC
CASSGTSGSYEQYF
>TRBJ1-4|-|-|TRBV9
TGTGCCAGCAGCGTACTGGGGGCTAGTGAAAAACTGTTTTTT
CASSVLGASEKLFF
>TRBJ2-3|-|few|TRBV6-4
TGTGCCAGCAGTGAGGGGGCACACACAGATACGCAGTATTTT
CASSEGAHTDTQYF
>TRBJ1-6|TRBD1|-|TRBV13
TGTGCCAGCAGCCGAAGGGACAGGGTAAAAGTGTCCTATAATTCACCCCTCCACTTT
CASSRRDRVKVSYNSPLHF
>TRBJ1-1|-|-|TRBV5-1
TGCGCCAGCAGCTTACAGGGTGTTGGCACTGAAGCTTTCTTT
CASSLQGVGTEAFF
>TRBJ2-5|-|once|TRBV4-1
TGCGCCAGCAGCCACGGCAGGGAAGGTACTCAAGAGACCCAGTACTTC
CASSHGREGTQETQYF
>TRBJ2-3|-|few|TRBV2
TGTGCCACTTCTCTCTCAGATACGCAGTATTTT
CATSLSDTQYF
>TRBJ2-2|-|-|TRBV2
TGTGCCAGCAGCGGGGGACAGACTAAGAACACCGGGGAGCTGTTTTTT
CASSGGQTKNTGELFF
>TRBJ1-5|TRBD1|-|TRBV5-6
TGTGCCAGCAGCTTATGGCAGGGGGCTGGTCAGCCCCAGCATTTT
CASSLWQGAGQPQHF
>TRBJ1-6|TRBD1|-|TRBV2
TGTGCCAGCAGTCGGGACCTTCCGGGACAGGGAGTGGAGTCACCCCTCCACTTT
CASSRDLPGQGVESPLHF
>TRBJ1-6|-|-|TRBV2
TGTGCCAGCACCCTTTCCCCCTTCGGGTATTCACCCCTCCACTTT
CASTLSPFGYSPLHF
>TRBJ1-2|TRBD1|-|TRBV15
TGTGCCACCAGTCTCGGGGGACAGGGTGCTAACTATGGCTACACCTTC
CATSLGGQGANYGYTF
>TRBJ2-6|TRBD2|-|TRBV9
TGTGCCAGCGCACGGGGGGGCCGCTCTGGGGCCAACGTCCTGACTTTC
CASARGGRSGANVLTF
>TRBJ1-2|-|-|TRBV28
TGTGCCAGCAGTTTTATTGGCTACACCTTC
CASSFIGYTF